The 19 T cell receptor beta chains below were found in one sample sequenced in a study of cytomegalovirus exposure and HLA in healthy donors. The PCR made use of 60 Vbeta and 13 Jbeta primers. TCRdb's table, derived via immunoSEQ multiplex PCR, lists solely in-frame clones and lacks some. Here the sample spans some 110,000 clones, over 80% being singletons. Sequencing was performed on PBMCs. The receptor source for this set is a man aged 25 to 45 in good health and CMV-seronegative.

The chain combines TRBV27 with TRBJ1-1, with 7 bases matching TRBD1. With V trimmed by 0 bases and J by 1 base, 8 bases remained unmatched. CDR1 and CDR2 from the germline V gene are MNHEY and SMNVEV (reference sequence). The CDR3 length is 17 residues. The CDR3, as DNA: TGTGCCAGCAGTTTATCAGGGGGCGTATTTCGGAACACTGAAGCTTTCTTT. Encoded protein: CASSLSGGVFRNTEAFF.

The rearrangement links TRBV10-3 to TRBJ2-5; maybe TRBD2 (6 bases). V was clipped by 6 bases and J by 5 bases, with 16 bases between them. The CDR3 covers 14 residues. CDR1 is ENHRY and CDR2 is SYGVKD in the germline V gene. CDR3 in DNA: TGTGCCATCAGAGACGGGGGATCCAAGGAGACCCAGTACTTC. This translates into CAIRDGGSKETQYF.

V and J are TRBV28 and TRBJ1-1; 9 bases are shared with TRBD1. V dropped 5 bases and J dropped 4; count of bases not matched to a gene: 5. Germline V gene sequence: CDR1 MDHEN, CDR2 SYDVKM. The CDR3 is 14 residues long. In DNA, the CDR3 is TGTGCCAGCAGTCATGGGACAGGGTTCACTGAAGCTTTCTTT. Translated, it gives CASSHGTGFTEAFF.

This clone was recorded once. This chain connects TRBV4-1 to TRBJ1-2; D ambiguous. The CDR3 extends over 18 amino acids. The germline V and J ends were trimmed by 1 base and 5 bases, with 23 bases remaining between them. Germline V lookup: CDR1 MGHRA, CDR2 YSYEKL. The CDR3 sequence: CASSQAAELTAPPYGYTF. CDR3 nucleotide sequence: TGCGCCAGCAGCCAAGCAGCGGAACTCACTGCGCCTCCTTATGGCTACACCTTC.

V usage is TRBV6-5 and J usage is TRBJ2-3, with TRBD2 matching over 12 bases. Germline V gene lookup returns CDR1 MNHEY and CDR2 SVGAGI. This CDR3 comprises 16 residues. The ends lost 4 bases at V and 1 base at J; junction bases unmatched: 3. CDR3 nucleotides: TGTGCCAGCAGTTTAAGACTAGCGGGGGGCACAGATACGCAGTATTTT. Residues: CASSLRLAGGTDTQYF.

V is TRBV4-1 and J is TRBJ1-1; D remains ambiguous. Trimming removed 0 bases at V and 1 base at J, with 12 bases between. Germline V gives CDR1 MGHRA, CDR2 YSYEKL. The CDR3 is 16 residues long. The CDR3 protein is CASSQEFPAGNTEAFF. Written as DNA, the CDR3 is TGCGCCAGCAGCCAAGAATTCCCGGCGGGGAACACTGAAGCTTTCTTT.

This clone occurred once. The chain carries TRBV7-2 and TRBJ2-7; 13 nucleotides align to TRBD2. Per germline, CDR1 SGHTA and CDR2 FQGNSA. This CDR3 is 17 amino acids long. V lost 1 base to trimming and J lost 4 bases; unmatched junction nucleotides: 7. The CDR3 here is CASSLVLGLAGSYEQYF. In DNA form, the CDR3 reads TGTGCCAGCAGCTTAGTGCTGGGACTAGCGGGGTCGTACGAGCAGTACTTC.

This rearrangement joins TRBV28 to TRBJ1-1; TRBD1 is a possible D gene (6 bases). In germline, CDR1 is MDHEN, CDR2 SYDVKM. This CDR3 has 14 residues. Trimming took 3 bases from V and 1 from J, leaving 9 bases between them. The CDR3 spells CASSFTGKNTEAFF. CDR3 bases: TGTGCCAGCAGTTTTACAGGGAAGAACACTGAAGCTTTCTTT.

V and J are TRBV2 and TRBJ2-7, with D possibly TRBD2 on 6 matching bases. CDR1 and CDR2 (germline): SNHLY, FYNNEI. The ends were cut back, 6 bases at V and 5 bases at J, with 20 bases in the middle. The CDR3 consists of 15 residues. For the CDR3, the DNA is TGTGCCAGCAGGACGGGACTCCCTTCCGTGGACGAGCAGTACTTC. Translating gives CASRTGLPSVDEQYF.

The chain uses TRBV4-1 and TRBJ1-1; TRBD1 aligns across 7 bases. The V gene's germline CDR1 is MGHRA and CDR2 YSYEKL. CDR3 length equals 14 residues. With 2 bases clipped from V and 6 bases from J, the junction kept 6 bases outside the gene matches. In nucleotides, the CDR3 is TGCGCCAGCAGCCAACCTGGGACAGTGGCTGAAGCTTTCTTT. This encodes CASSQPGTVAEAFF.

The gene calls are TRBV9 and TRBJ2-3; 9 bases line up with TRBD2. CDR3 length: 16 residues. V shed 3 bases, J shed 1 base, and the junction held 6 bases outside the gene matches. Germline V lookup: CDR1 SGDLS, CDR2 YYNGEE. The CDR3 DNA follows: TGTGCCAGCAGCGCGTTTAGCGGGGGACGCACAGATACGCAGTATTTT. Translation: CASSAFSGGRTDTQYF.

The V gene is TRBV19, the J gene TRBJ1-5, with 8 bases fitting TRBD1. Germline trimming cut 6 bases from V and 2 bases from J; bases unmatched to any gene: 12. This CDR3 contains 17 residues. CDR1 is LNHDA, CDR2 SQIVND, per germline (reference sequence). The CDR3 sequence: CASSKTGAPVGNQPQHF. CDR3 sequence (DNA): TGTGCCAGTAGCAAGACAGGGGCCCCAGTGGGCAATCAGCCCCAGCATTTT. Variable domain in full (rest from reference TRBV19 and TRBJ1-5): DGGITQSPKYLFRKEGQNVTLSCEQNLNHDAMYWYRQDPGQGLRLIYYSQIVNDFQKGDIAEGYSVSREKKESFPLTVTSAQKNPTAFYLCASSKTGAPVGNQPQHFGDGTRLSIL.

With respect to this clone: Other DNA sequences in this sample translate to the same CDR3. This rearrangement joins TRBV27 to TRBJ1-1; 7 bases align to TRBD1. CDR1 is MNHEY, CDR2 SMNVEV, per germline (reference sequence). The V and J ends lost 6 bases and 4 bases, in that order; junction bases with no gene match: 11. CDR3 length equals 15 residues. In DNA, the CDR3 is TGTGCCAGCAGCTCCCTAGGGGGCGAGGGCACTGAAGCTTTCTTT. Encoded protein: CASSSLGGEGTEAFF.

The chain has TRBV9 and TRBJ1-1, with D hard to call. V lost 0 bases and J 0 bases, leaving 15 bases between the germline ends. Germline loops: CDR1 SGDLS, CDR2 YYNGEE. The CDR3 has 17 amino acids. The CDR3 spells CASSVDPLSGVNTEAFF. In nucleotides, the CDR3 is TGTGCCAGCAGCGTAGATCCCCTTAGCGGGGTGAACACTGAAGCTTTCTTT. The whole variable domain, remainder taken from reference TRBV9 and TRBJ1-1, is DSGVTQTPKHLITATGQRVTLRCSPRSGDLSVYWYQQSLDQGLQFLIQYYNGEERAKGNILERFSAQQFPDLHSELNLSSLELGDSALYFCASSVDPLSGVNTEAFFGQGTRLTVV.

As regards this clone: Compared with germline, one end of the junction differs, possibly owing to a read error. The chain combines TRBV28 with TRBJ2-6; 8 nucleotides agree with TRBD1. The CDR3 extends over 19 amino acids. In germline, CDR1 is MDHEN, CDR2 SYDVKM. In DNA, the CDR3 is TGTGCCAGCACTGTTACGACAGGGGCTCCTTACTCTGGGGCCAACGGCCTGACTTTC. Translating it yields CASTVTTGAPYSGANGLTF. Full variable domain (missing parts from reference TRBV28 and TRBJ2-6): DVKVTQSSRYLVKRTGEKVFLECVQDMDHENMFWYRQDPGLGLRLIYFSYDVKMKEKGDIPEGYSVSREKKERFSLILESASTNQTSMYLCASTVTTGAPYSGANGLTFGAGSRLTVL.

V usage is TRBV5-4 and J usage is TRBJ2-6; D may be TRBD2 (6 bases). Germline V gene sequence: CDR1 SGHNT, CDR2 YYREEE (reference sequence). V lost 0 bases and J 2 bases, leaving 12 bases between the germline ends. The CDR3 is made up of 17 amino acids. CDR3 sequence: CASSLGRGSAGANVLTF. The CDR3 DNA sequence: TGTGCCAGCAGCTTGGGGCGGGGCTCGGCTGGGGCCAACGTCCTGACTTTC.

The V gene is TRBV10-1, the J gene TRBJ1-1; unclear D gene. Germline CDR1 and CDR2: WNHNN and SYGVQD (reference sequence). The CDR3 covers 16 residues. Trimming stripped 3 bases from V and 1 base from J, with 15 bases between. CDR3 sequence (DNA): TGCGCCAGCAGTGACTACCCAAACGGGAGGAACACTGAAGCTTTCTTT. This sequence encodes CASSDYPNGRNTEAFF.

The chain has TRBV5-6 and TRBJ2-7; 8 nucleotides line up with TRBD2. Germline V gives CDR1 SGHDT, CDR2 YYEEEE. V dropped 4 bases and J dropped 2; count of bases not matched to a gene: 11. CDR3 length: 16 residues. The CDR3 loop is CASSHYGGGLTYEQYF. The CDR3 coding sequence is TGTGCCAGCAGCCACTATGGCGGGGGGCTAACCTACGAGCAGTACTTC.

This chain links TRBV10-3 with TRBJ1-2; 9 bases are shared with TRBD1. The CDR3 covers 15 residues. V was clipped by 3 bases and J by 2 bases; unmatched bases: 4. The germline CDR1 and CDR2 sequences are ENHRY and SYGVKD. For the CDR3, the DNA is TGTGCCATCAGTGATGGGACAGGGCCAAACTATGGCTACACCTTC. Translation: CAISDGTGPNYGYTF.